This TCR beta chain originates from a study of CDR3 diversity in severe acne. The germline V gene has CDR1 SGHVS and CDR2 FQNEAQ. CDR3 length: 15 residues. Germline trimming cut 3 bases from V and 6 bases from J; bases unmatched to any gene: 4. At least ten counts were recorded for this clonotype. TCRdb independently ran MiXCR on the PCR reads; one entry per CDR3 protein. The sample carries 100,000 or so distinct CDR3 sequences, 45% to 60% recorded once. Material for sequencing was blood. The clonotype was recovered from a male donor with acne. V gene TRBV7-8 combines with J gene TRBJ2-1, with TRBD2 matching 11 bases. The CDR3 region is CASSLGTSGANEQFF. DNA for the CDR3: TGTGCCAGCAGCTTGGGGACTAGCGGCGCCAATGAGCAGTTCTTC.